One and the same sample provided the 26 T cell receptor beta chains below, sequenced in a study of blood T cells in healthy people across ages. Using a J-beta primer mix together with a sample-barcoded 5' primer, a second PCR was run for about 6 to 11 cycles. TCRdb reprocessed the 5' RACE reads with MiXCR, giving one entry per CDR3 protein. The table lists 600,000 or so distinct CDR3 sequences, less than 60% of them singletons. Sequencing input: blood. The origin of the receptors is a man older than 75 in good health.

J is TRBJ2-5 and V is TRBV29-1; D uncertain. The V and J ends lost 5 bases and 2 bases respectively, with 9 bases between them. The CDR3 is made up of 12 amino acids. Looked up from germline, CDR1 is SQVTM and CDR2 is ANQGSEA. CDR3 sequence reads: CSVLETQETQYF. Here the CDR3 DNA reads TGCAGCGTTTTGGAGACTCAAGAGACCCAGTACTTC. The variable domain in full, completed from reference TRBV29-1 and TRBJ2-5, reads SAVISQKPSRDICQRGTSLTIQCQVDSQVTMMFWYRQQPGQSLTLIATANQGSEATYESGFVIDKFPISRPNLTFSTLTVSNMSPEDSSIYLCSVLETQETQYFGPGTRLLVL.

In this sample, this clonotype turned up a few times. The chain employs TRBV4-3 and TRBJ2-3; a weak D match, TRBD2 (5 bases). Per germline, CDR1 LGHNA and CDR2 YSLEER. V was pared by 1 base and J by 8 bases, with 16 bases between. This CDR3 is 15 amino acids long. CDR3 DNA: TGCGCCAGCAGCCAAGCATCACTTTCCGCGGGTACGCAGTATTTT. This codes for CASSQASLSAGTQYF.

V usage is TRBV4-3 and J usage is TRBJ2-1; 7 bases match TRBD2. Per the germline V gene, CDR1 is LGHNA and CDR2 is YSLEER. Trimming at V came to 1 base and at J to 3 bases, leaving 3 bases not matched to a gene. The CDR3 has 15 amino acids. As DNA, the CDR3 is TGCGCCAGCAGCCAAGGGGCTAGCGGCTACAATGAGCAGTTCTTC. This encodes CASSQGASGYNEQFF.

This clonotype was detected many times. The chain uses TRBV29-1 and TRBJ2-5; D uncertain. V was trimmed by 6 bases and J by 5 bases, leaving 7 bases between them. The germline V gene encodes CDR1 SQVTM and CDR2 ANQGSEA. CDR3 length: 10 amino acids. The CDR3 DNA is TGCAGCGTAAGCGATGAGACCCAGTACTTC. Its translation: CSVSDETQYF.

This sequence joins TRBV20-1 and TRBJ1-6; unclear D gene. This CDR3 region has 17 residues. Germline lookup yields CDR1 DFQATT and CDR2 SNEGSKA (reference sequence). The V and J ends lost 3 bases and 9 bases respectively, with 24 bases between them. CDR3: CSARVFGLREGGSPLHF. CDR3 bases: TGCAGTGCTAGGGTTTTCGGGCTCCGGGAAGGCGGTTCACCCCTCCACTTT.

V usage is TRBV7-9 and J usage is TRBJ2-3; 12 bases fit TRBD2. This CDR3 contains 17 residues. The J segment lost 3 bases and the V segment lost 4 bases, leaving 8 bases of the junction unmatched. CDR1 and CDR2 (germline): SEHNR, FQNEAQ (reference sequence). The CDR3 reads CASSSPTSGSGTDTQYF. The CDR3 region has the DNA TGTGCCAGCAGCTCCCCGACTAGCGGGAGTGGGACAGATACGCAGTATTTT.

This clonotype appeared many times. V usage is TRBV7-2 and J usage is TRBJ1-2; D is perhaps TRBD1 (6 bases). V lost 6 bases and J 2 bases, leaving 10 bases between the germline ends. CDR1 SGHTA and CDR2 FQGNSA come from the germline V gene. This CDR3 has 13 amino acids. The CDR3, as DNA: TGTGCCAGCAGTCCAGGACAGAACTATGGCTACACCTTC. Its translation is CASSPGQNYGYTF. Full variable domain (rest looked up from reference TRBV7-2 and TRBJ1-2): GAGVSQSPSNKVTEKGKDVELRCDPISGHTALYWYRQSLGQGLEFLIYFQGNSAPDKSGLPSDRFSAERTGGSVSTLTIQRTQQEDSAVYLCASSPGQNYGYTFGSGTRLTVV.

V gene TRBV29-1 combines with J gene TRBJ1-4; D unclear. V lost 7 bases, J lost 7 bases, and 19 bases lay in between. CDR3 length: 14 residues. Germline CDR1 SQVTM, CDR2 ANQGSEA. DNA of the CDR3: TGCAGCGCCGAAACGGGAGTTGCGGGTGAAAAACTGTTTTTT. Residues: CSAETGVAGEKLFF.

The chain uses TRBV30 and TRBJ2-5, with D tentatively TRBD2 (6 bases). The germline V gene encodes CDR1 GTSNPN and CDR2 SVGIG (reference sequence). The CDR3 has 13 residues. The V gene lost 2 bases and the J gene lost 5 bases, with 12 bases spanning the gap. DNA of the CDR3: TGTGCCTGGAGTCGCCCGGGAGTGGAGACCCAGTACTTC. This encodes CAWSRPGVETQYF.

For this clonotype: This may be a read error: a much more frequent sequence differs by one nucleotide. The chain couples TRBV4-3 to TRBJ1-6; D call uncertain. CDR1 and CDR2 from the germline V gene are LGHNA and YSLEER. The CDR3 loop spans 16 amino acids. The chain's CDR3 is CASSQVVRSTNSSLHF. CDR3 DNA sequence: TGCGCCAGCAGCCAAGTGGTCCGAAGCACAAATTCATCCCTCCACTTT.

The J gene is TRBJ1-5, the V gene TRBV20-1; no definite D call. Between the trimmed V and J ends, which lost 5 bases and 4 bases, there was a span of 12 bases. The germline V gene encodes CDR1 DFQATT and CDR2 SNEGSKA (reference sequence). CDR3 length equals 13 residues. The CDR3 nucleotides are TGCAGTGCTTCCTCTTCGGTGAATCAGCCCCAGCATTTT. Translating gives CSASSSVNQPQHF.

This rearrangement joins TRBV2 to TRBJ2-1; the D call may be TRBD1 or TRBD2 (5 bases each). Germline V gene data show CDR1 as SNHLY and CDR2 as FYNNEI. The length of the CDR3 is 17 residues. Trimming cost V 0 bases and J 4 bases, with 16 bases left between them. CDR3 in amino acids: CASSEALLAGTYNEQFF. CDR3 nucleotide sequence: TGTGCCAGCAGTGAAGCGCTTCTGGCAGGGACGTACAATGAGCAGTTCTTC.

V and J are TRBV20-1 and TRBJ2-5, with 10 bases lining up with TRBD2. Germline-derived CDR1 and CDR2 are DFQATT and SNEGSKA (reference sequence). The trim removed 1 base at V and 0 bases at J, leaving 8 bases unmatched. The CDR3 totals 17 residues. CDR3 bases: TGCAGTGCTAGAGGGACTAGCGGAGACCCTTACCAAGAGACCCAGTACTTC. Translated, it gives CSARGTSGDPYQETQYF.

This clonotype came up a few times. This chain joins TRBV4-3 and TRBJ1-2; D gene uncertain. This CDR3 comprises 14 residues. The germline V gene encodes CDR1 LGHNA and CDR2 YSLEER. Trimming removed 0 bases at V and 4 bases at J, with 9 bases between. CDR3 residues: CASSQDLGFYGYTF. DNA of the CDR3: TGCGCCAGCAGCCAAGATCTGGGGTTCTATGGCTACACCTTC.

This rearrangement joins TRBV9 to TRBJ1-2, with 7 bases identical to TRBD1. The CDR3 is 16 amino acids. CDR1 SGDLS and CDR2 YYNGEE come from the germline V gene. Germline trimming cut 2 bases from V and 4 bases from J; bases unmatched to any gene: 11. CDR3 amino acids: CASSVGTGQATYGYTF. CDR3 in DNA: TGTGCCAGCAGCGTGGGGACCGGACAGGCGACCTATGGCTACACCTTC.

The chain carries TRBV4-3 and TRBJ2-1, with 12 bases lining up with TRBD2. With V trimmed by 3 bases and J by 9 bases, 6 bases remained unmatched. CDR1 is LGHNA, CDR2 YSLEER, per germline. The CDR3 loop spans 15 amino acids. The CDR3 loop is CASSQLAGGTGEQFF. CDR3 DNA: TGCGCCAGCAGCCAGCTAGCGGGGGGGACGGGTGAGCAGTTCTTC.

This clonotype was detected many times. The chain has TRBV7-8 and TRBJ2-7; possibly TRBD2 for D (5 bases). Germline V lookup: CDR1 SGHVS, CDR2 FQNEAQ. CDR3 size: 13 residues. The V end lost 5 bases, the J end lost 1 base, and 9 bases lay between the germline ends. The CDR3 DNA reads TGTGCCAGCAGCCCGCGACTATCCTACGAGCAGTACTTC. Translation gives CASSPRLSYEQYF.

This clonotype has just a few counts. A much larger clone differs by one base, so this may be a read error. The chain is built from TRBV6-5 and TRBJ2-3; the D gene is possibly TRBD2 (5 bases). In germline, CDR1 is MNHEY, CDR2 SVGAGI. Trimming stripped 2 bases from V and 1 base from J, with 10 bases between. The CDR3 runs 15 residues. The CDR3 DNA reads TGTGCCAGCAGTTACGGCGGGCGCTGCACAGATACGCAGTATTTT. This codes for CASSYGGRCTDTQYF.

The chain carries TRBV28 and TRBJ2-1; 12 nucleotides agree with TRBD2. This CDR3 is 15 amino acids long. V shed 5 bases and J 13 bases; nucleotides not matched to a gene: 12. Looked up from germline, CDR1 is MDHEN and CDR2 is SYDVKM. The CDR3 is CASSGGLAGLETQFF. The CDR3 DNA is TGTGCCAGCAGTGGTGGACTAGCGGGACTTGAGACCCAGTTCTTC.

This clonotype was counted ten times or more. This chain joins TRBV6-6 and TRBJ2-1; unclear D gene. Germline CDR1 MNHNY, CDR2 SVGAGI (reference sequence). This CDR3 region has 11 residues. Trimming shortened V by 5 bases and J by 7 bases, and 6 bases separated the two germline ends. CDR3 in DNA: TGTGCCAGCAGTCAACTTAATGAGCAGTTCTTC. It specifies CASSQLNEQFF.

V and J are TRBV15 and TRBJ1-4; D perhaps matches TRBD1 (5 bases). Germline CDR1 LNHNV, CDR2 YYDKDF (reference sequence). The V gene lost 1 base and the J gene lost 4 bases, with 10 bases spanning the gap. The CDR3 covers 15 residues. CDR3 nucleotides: TGTGCCACCAGCAGAGGTCAGGGAAGTAATGAAAAACTGTTTTTT. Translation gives CATSRGQGSNEKLFF. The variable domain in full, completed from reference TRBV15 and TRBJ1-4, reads DAMVIQNPRYQVTQFGKPVTLSCSQTLNHNVMYWYQQKSSQAPKLLFHYYDKDFNNEADTPDNFQSRRPNTSFCFLDIRSPGLGDTAMYLCATSRGQGSNEKLFFGSGTQLSVL.

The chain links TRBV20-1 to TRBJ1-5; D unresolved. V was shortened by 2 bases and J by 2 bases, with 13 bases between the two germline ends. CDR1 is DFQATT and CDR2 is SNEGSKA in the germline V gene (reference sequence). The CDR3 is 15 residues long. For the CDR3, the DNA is TGCAGTGCTAGAACTCTCGCTGGTGGCAATCAGCCCCAGCATTTT. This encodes CSARTLAGGNQPQHF.

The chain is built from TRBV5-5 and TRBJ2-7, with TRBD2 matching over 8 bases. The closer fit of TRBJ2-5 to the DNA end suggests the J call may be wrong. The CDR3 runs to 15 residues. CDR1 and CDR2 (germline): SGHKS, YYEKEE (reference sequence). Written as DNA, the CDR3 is TGTGCCAGCAGACCCGGGACTAGGCCGGAAGAGACCCAGTACTTC. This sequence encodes CASRPGTRPEETQYF.

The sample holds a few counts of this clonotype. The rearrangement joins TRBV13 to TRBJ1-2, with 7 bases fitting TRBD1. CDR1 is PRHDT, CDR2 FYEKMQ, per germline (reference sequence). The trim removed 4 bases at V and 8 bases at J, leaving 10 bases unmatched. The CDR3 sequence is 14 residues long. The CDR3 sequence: CASSSRDSLSGYTF. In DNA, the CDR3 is TGTGCCAGCAGCTCGCGGGACAGCCTTTCCGGCTACACCTTC.

The DNA for the CDR3 is TGCGCCAGCAGCGGAGCGAGACAGGGGTTAAAGGGCTACAATGAGCAGTTCTTC. Protein product: CASSGARQGLKGYNEQFF. V usage is TRBV5-1 and J usage is TRBJ2-1, with 8 bases that match TRBD1. V trimming: 4 bases; J trimming: 3 bases; junction bases outside the gene matches: 15. The CDR3 spans 18 residues. The germline V gene encodes CDR1 SGHRS and CDR2 YFSETQ.

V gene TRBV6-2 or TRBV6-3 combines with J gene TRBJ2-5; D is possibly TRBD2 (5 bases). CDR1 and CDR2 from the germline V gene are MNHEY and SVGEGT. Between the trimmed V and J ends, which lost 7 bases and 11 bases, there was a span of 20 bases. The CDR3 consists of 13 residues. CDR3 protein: CASTEVPEGEQYF. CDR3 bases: TGTGCCAGCACTGAGGTTCCCGAGGGTGAGCAGTACTTC.